Listed below are T cell receptor beta chains from one sample, sequenced in a study of shared clonotypes between healthy human individuals. Profiling relied on immunoSEQ multiplex PCR, and the TCRdb table lists in-frame clones only, not all of them. The table lists 850,000 to 1,100,000 clones, 60% to 80% of them singletons. The sample comprised memory CD4+ T cells from PBMCs. The receptors here all came from a man in his late teens or twenties in good health. Some clones in this sample may be carry-over from other donors' samples. Each CDR3 is given with its conserved first and last residue. The D gene is left open where the match is weak. The listing skips clone size in some rows; elsewhere it reads once, few, many or a size class.

D	V	J	size	CDR3	DNA
.	TRBV11-2	TRBJ2-1	.	CASSRREKQFF	TGTGCCAGCAGCAGACGGGAGAAACAGTTCTTC
.	TRBV5-1	TRBJ2-5	once	CASRGEETQYF	TGCGCCAGCAGGGGAGAGGAGACCCAGTACTTC
.	TRBV7-6	TRBJ2-3	.	CASSTGPRDTQYF	TGTGCCAGCAGCACGGGGCCCCGAGATACGCAGTATTTT
.	TRBV27	TRBJ2-7	.	CASSRGRGAFYEQYF	TGTGCCAGCAGTCGGGGTCGGGGTGCGTTCTACGAGCAGTACTTC
.	TRBV5-1	TRBJ2-3	.	CASRLGLLGRTDTQYF	TGCGCCAGCAGACTTGGACTCCTTGGGCGCACAGATACGCAGTATTTT
TRBD2	TRBV5-1	TRBJ2-1	.	CASSLGLAGAIYNEQFF	TGCGCCAGCAGCTTGGGACTAGCGGGAGCCATCTACAATGAGCAGTTCTTC
.	TRBV4-1	TRBJ2-1	.	CASSQDAGVYNEQFF	TGCGCCAGCAGCCAAGATGCAGGGGTCTACAATGAGCAGTTCTTC
.	TRBV7-3	TRBJ2-3	few	CASSLEGDTQYF	TGTGCCAGCAGCTTAGAGGGGGATACGCAGTATTTT
.	TRBV20-1	TRBJ2-5	few	CSASLTETQYF	TGCAGTGCCTCCCTCACGGAGACCCAGTACTTC
.	TRBV10-3	TRBJ2-1	.	CAISDGRQQFF	TGTGCCATCAGTGACGGGAGACAGCAGTTCTTC
.	TRBV2	TRBJ2-5	.	CASSGGLGETQYF	TGTGCCAGCAGTGGGGGCTTAGGGGAGACCCAGTACTTC
.	TRBV18	TRBJ2-5	.	CACSPGWGQETQYF	TGTGCCTGCTCACCAGGGTGGGGGCAAGAGACCCAGTACTTC
.	TRBV28	TRBJ1-2	.	CASRVGPGANYGYTF	TGTGCCAGCAGAGTAGGGCCGGGAGCTAACTATGGCTACACCTTC
.	TRBV10-3	TRBJ1-2	once	CAISESGRENYGYTF	TGTGCCATCAGTGAGTCGGGCAGGGAAAACTATGGCTACACCTTC
.	TRBV7-8	TRBJ1-5	.	CASSSPGGTKHF	TGTGCCAGCAGCTCCCCGGGAGGGACCAAGCATTTT
.	TRBV28	TRBJ2-7	.	CASSLSYRAYEQYF	TGTGCCAGCAGTTTGTCCTACAGGGCCTACGAGCAGTACTTC
.	TRBV29-1	TRBJ1-5	.	CSVPGEGSRQPQHF	TGCAGCGTCCCCGGCGAGGGGAGTCGTCAGCCCCAGCATTTT
TRBD2	TRBV6-4	TRBJ2-1	few	CASSILAGGYNEQFF	TGTGCCAGCAGTATCCTAGCGGGAGGGTACAATGAGCAGTTCTTC
.	TRBV7-9	TRBJ2-2	.	CASNRDTRAGELFF	TGTGCCAGTAACCGGGACACCCGGGCCGGGGAGCTGTTTTTT
TRBD1	TRBV19	TRBJ2-7	.	CASSKTGTGGFYEQYF	TGTGCCAGTTCAAAAACCGGGACAGGGGGCTTCTACGAGCAGTACTTC
.	TRBV28	TRBJ1-4	.	CASSLYGGGGPNEKLFF	TGTGCCAGCAGTTTATACGGAGGAGGGGGACCTAATGAAAAACTGTTTTTT
.	TRBV4-1	TRBJ2-1	.	CASSPAFPSYNEQFF	TGCGCCAGCAGCCCCGCTTTTCCTTCCTACAATGAGCAGTTCTTC
.	TRBV9	TRBJ2-1	few	CASSASGTTYNEQFF	TGTGCCAGCAGTGCCTCCGGGACAACTTACAATGAGCAGTTCTTC
.	TRBV7-2	TRBJ1-1	.	CASRSVYWATEGAFF	TGTGCCAGCAGATCCGTTTATTGGGCCACCGAGGGAGCTTTCTTT
.	TRBV18	TRBJ1-5	.	CASSPPGREPQHF	TGTGCCAGCTCACCACCAGGGCGGGAGCCCCAGCATTTT
.	TRBV14	TRBJ1-4	.	CASSRKQATNEKLFF	TGTGCCAGCAGCCGTAAACAGGCAACTAATGAAAAACTGTTTTTT
TRBD1	TRBV5-1	TRBJ2-7	.	CASSGTGGGNEQYF	TGCGCCAGCAGCGGGACAGGGGGCGGGAACGAGCAGTACTTC
TRBD2	TRBV6-5	TRBJ2-5	.	CASNPGGETQYF	TGTGCCAGCAATCCGGGGGGAGAGACCCAGTACTTC
.	TRBV4-3	TRBJ2-2	.	CASSQIRHTGELFF	TGCGCCAGCAGCCAAATAAGGCACACCGGGGAGCTGTTTTTT
TRBD2	TRBV5-1	TRBJ2-1	.	CASSGTSGSFNEQFF	TGCGCCAGCAGCGGGACTAGCGGGAGTTTTAATGAGCAGTTCTTC
.	TRBV5-1	TRBJ2-2	.	CASSLSGANTGELFF	TGCGCCAGCAGCTTGTCAGGGGCCAACACCGGGGAGCTGTTTTTT
TRBD2	TRBV19	TRBJ2-5	.	CASSTTLTSGRRETQYF	TGTGCCAGTAGTACTACCCTGACTAGCGGGAGACGAGAGACCCAGTACTTC
TRBD2	TRBV2	TRBJ2-5	.	CASRLAGGPGETQYF	TGTGCCAGCAGGCTAGCGGGAGGTCCTGGGGAGACCCAGTACTTC
.	TRBV10-3	TRBJ1-4	.	CAISDGGSTNEKLFF	TGTGCCATCAGTGATGGGGGATCAACTAATGAAAAACTGTTTTTT
TRBD1	TRBV18	TRBJ1-1	few	CASSPQGQGNTEAFF	TGTGCCAGCTCACCACAGGGACAGGGGAACACTGAAGCTTTCTTT
.	TRBV6-1	TRBJ1-1	.	CASSEPAEAFF	TGTGCCAGCAGTGAACCGGCCGAAGCTTTCTTT
.	TRBV29-1	TRBJ1-2	.	CSAETGGRLGYTF	TGCAGCGCCGAGACAGGCGGCCGCCTGGGCTACACCTTC
.	TRBV10-2	TRBJ2-1	many	CASSGSGGAGEQFF	TGCGCCAGCAGTGGAAGTGGTGGGGCCGGAGAGCAGTTCTTC
TRBD1	TRBV7-8	TRBJ2-7	many	CASSNRDRVHEQYF	TGTGCCAGCAGCAACCGGGACAGGGTCCACGAGCAGTACTTC
.	TRBV2	TRBJ1-1	.	CASSVYTKAGEAFF	TGTGCCAGCAGTGTTTATACGAAGGCGGGGGAAGCTTTCTTT
.	TRBV21-1	TRBJ1-5	.	CASSFPGAWESNQPQHF	TGTGCCAGCAGCTTTCCGGGGGCGTGGGAGAGCAATCAGCCCCAGCATTTT
.	TRBV18	TRBJ2-7	.	CASSPGAIEQYF	TGTGCCAGCTCACCAGGAGCGATCGAGCAGTACTTC